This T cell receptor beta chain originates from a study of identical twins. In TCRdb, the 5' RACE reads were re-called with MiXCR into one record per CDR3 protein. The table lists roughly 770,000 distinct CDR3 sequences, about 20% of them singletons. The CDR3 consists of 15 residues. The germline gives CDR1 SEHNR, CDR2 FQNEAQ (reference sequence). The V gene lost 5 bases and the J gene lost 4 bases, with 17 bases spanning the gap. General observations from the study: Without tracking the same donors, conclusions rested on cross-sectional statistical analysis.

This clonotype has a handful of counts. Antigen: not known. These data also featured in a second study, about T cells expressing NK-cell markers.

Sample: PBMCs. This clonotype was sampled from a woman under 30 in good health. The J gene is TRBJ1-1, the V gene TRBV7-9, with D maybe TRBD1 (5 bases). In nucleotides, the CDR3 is TGTGCCAGCAGCCCTATCCAAGCCGGGGGCACTGAAGCTTTCTTT. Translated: CASSPIQAGGTEAFF.